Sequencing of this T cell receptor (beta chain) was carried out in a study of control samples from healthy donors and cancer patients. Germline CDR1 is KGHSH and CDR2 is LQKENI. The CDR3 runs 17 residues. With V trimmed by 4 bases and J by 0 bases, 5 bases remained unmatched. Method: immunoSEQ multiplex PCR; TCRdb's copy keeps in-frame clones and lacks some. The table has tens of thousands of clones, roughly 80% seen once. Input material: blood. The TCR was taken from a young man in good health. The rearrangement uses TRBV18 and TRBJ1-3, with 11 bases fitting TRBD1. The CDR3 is CASSLGTGGFSGNTIYF. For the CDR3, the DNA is TGTGCCAGCTCACTTGGGACAGGGGGATTCTCTGGAAACACCATATATTTT.